This T cell receptor (beta chain) was identified during a study of CD8+CD57+ T cells in acquired aplastic anemia. Study findings and constraints: Between patients and controls, CD8+ Simpson's diversity did not vary significantly. CD8+CD57+ cells in patients trailed total CD4+ and CD8+ pools in diversity.

Individuals selected for sequencing had exhibited CD8+CD57+ cell expansion on flow cytometry. A severe acquired aplastic anemia diagnosis applied to all patients. All patients were therapy-naive when blood was sampled. Researchers used genomic DNA as the template to profile TCR beta VDJ and CDR3. Using its own MiXCR run on the reads, TCRdb lists one record per CDR3 protein. The sample carries approximately 21,000 distinct CDR3 sequences, 30% to 50% recorded once. Per germline, CDR1 SGHRS and CDR2 YFSETQ. The CDR3 runs 17 residues. V trimming: 0 bases; J trimming: 2 bases; junction bases outside the gene matches: 6. This clonotype came up many times. Its cognate antigen is unknown.

This receptor was taken from a human donor with aplastic anemia. The V call is TRBV5-1, the J call TRBJ2-3; 10 nucleotides match TRBD2. The source material was CD8+CD57+ T cells sorted from PBMCs. Subset denoted: bead-enriched CD8+CD57+ effector memory T cells from SAA patients. This chain's CDR3 is CASSLGDSGGSTDTQYF. CDR3 sequence (DNA): TGCGCCAGCAGCTTGGGTGATAGCGGGGGGTCCACAGATACGCAGTATTTT.